This entry is about one T cell receptor beta chain. Its antigen is as yet unknown. This specimen belongs to a study of beta chain features in type 1 diabetes. Study results and limitations: Healthy donors had naive, central memory and Treg TCRB repertoires that appeared less similar than those seen among patients.

CDR3 length equals 14 residues. V trimming: 3 bases; J trimming: 4 bases; junction bases outside the gene matches: 3. The germline gives CDR1 SEHNR, CDR2 FQNEAQ (reference sequence). By way of CD45RO/CCR7/CD25/CD127/CD95/CD27, the CD4+ regulatory, stem cell-like memory, central memory and naive cells were sorted. The entirety of the isolated RNA underwent reverse transcription, so expressed TCRB transcripts were sequenced. This table comes from immunoSEQ multiplex PCR, and its TCRdb copy is limited to in-frame clones, with some not included. The sample carries roughly 250,000 clones, over 7.5% recorded once.

The chain has TRBV7-9 and TRBJ2-3; 8 nucleotides align to TRBD1. The sample taken for sequencing was naive CD4+ T cells from blood. This TCR was recovered from a woman aged 18-29 years in good health. CDR3 nucleotide sequence: TGTGCCAGCAGCTTGGGACAGGTCGCAGATACGCAGTATTTT. This gives the protein CASSLGQVADTQYF.